This T cell receptor beta chain was retrieved from a study of cytomegalovirus exposure and HLA in healthy donors. Regarding donors, all were healthy bone marrow donors. Points from the study as a whole: Earlier analysis found most TCR beta V segments productive about 87% or about 30% of the time.

The primer mix had 60 Vbeta and 13 Jbeta primers. Here immunoSEQ multiplex PCR was the method, and the copy in TCRdb shows in-frame clones only, minus some. The sample lists approximately 260,000 clones, 70% to 90% occurring once. This CDR3 has 14 residues. Looked up from germline, CDR1 is KGHSH and CDR2 is LQKENI. J lost 4 bases, V lost 2 bases, and 3 bases had no gene match. Details on this clone: Its antigen is currently unknown.

Sequenced sample: PBMCs. This chain joins TRBV18 and TRBJ1-1; 8 bases fit TRBD1. The TCR comes from a woman aged 40 to 49 in good health and CMV-seropositive. The CDR3 DNA reads as TGTGCCAGCTCACCAGCAGGGACAGGCACTGAAGCTTTCTTT. Its protein product is CASSPAGTGTEAFF.